This TCR beta chain appears in the sequencing data of a study of blood T cell repertoires in COVID-19. As for the study in general: Some COVID-19 samples were acute and others convalescent; all came from the United States, Italy and Spain. T cells, B-cell-depleted T cells, or PBMCs supplied cDNA or gDNA.

V was pared by 7 bases and J by 4 bases, with 3 bases of the junction left unmatched. Germline loops: CDR1 SGDLS, CDR2 YYNGEE. CDR3 length: 14 residues. In the authors' workflow: Nucleated cell number was recorded as an estimate derived from reference gene primer amplification. Profiling relied on immunoSEQ multiplex PCR, and the TCRdb table lists in-frame clones only, not all of them. The DNA gave D and trimming, while V, J and clone size come from that table. There are some 200,000 clones in the sample; 87% occur only once, and about a fifth lies in the top ten. The source material was peripheral blood. This chain connects TRBV9 to TRBJ2-2, with 11 positions matching TRBD1. The source is a man between 60 and 75 years old with active or convalescent COVID-19. The CDR3 nucleotides are TGTGCCAGCTCCGGGACAGGGGGCACCGGGGAGCTGTTTTTT. Amino acids: CASSGTGGTGELFF.